Listed below are T cell receptor beta chains from one sample, sequenced in a study of identical twins. One entry per CDR3 protein, called by TCRdb with MiXCR from the 5' RACE reads. The data show approximately 300,000 distinct CDR3 sequences, roughly 9.7% seen once. This sample was also put to use in a study of yellow fever vaccine responses in identical twins.

The source material was CD8+ T cells sorted from blood. These receptors were obtained from a young woman in good health. The CDR3 runs from the conserved cysteine through the conserved F or W. D genes are given only for firm matches. Not all rows give a size; the values are once, few, many and, for expanded clones, a class.

TRBJ2-7	TRBV11-2	.	16	.	TGTGCCAGCAGCTTGAACCCTTCCTTGGGGGGCTACGAGCAGTACTTC	CASSLNPSLGGYEQYF
TRBJ1-2	TRBV11-2	.	15	few	TGTGCCAGCAGACAAACCGCAGACTTGAACTATGGCTACACCTTC	CASRQTADLNYGYTF
TRBJ2-7	TRBV20-1	.	15	few	TGCAGTGCTAGAGATCTCTTGGGCAGGGAGGACGAGCAGTACTTC	CSARDLLGREDEQYF
TRBJ2-7	TRBV12-3/TRBV12-4	.	14	many	TGTGCCAGCAGTAGCTGGACGGGCCAGGGTGAGCAGTACTTC	CASSSWTGQGEQYF
TRBJ1-1	TRBV12-3/TRBV12-4	.	13	many	TGTGCCAGCATCGGGGACACGAACACTGAAGCTTTCTTT	CASIGDTNTEAFF
TRBJ2-3	TRBV5-6	.	13	many	TGTGCCAGCAGCTTCTCTAGCACAGATACGCAGTATTTT	CASSFSSTDTQYF
TRBJ2-5	TRBV6-1	TRBD2	16	.	TGTGCCAGCAGTCAACTAGCGGGTGACGGCGGGGAGACCCAGTACTTC	CASSQLAGDGGETQYF
TRBJ2-1	TRBV5-1	TRBD1	15	.	TGCGCCAGCAGCCCAGGGGGCCAGTCCTACAATGAGCAGTTCTTC	CASSPGGQSYNEQFF
TRBJ2-1	TRBV7-7	TRBD1	17	many	TGTGCTAGCAGCCAGCTTGGGACAGGCAGTCGGTTCGGTGAGCAGTTCTTC	CASSQLGTGSRFGEQFF
TRBJ2-4	TRBV28	.	14	many	TGTGCCAGCAGCCCTTCACAGACCTGGGACATTCAGTACTTC	CASSPSQTWDIQYF
TRBJ2-1	TRBV7-8	TRBD2	15	few	TGTGCCAGCAGCCTCAGGGGAGCGGGAGTGGATGAGCAGTTCTTC	CASSLRGAGVDEQFF
TRBJ2-1	TRBV7-9	.	13	.	TGTGCCAGCAGCCAGCGTCTCACAAATGAGCAGTTCTTC	CASSQRLTNEQFF
TRBJ2-3	TRBV6-2/TRBV6-3	TRBD2	18	.	TGTGCCAGCAGTCTAGAGACGTCAATTAGCGGGAGAGTGGATACGCAGTATTTT	CASSLETSISGRVDTQYF
TRBJ1-2	TRBV6-6	.	11	many	TGTGCCAGCAGTCCAGGTGATGGCTACACTTTC	CASSPGDGYTF
TRBJ2-3	TRBV6-4	TRBD2	16	many	TGTGCCAGCAGTGACCATCCTAGCGGGGGGGCCGATACGCAGTATTTT	CASSDHPSGGADTQYF
TRBJ2-1	TRBV5-1	TRBD1	18	few	TGCGCCAGCAGCTACGAATTGGGGGGACAGGGGGGTTACAATGAGCAGTTCTTC	CASSYELGGQGGYNEQFF
TRBJ2-7	TRBV14	.	14	.	TGTGCCAGCAGCCAGATTGGGAATGTCTACGAGCAGTACTTC	CASSQIGNVYEQYF
TRBJ2-7	TRBV30	.	11	many	TGTGCCTGGGAACAGTACCACGAGCAGTACTTC	CAWEQYHEQYF
TRBJ2-7	TRBV20-1	.	15	.	TGCAGTGCTAGAGGCCGTGGCCAGGCCCCCGCCGAGCAGTACTTC	CSARGRGQAPAEQYF
TRBJ2-7	TRBV4-1	.	16	many	TGCGCCAGCAGCCAAGATTTATTAGACAGAGCCTACGAGCAGTACTTC	CASSQDLLDRAYEQYF
TRBJ2-2	TRBV29-1	.	13	many	TGCAGCGGGATAACAGAGAACACCGGGGAGCTGTTTTTT	CSGITENTGELFF
TRBJ2-7	TRBV20-1	.	13	many	TGCAGTGCTAGGTCGCCAGTTCGGTACGAGCAGTACTTC	CSARSPVRYEQYF
TRBJ2-7	TRBV24-1	.	12	many	TGTGCCACCAGTGATGGGGTCTACGAGCAGTACTTC	CATSDGVYEQYF
TRBJ2-1	TRBV28	TRBD2	17	many	TGTGCCAGCAGTTTGGGCTCTAGCGGGAGGGCGGGGGATGAGCAGTTCTTC	CASSLGSSGRAGDEQFF
TRBJ1-5	TRBV3-1	.	14	.	TGTGCCAGCAGCGAGGCGGTAGGTGTGCAGCCCCAGCATTTT	CASSEAVGVQPQHF
TRBJ2-1	TRBV28	TRBD2	20	many	TGTGCCAGCAGTTACCCGACTAGCGGGAGTCCCACCAGCTCCTACAATGAGCAGTTCTTC	CASSYPTSGSPTSSYNEQFF
TRBJ2-5	TRBV3-1	TRBD1	18	few	TGTGCCTGCAGCCAAGGGGAGGACAGGGACCTTCCCCGAGAGACCCAGTACTTC	CACSQGEDRDLPRETQYF
TRBJ1-4	TRBV10-1	.	16	once	TGCGCCAGCAGTGAGAGGTGGGAAGCCAGGAATGAAAAACTGTTTTTT	CASSERWEARNEKLFF
TRBJ2-5	TRBV20-1	.	14	many	TGCAGTGCTAGGGGCCGGGACGCTCAAGAGACCCAGTACTTC	CSARGRDAQETQYF
TRBJ2-7	TRBV2	TRBD1	15	.	TGTGCCAGCAGGAGTTCCGGGACAGGGGTATACGAGCAGTACTTC	CASRSSGTGVYEQYF
TRBJ2-1	TRBV28	.	15	.	TGTGCCAGTACGGGGGGCCAGGGAGGTTACAATGAGCAGTTCTTC	CASTGGQGGYNEQFF
TRBJ2-7	TRBV15	.	14	few	TGTGCCACCAGCAGCCCGGGACAAACCTACGAGCAGTACTTC	CATSSPGQTYEQYF
TRBJ2-1	TRBV20-1	TRBD2	16	many	TGCAGTGCTAGTGATCTAGCGGGAGGGTCTTACAATGAGCAGTTCTTC	CSASDLAGGSYNEQFF
TRBJ1-2	TRBV5-6	.	14	.	TGTGCCAGCAGCTTCGGGGGAATCGTCTATGGCTACACCTTC	CASSFGGIVYGYTF
TRBJ2-1	TRBV7-9	.	14	.	TGTGCCAGCAGCCAAGACAGGAGTAACAATGAGCAGTTCTTC	CASSQDRSNNEQFF
TRBJ2-7	TRBV7-9	TRBD1	16	few	TGTGCCAGCAGCTTACCTCTGACAGGGAATTCCTACGAGCAGTACTTC	CASSLPLTGNSYEQYF
TRBJ2-1	TRBV7-9	.	14	few	TGTGCCAGCACACCCCAGGGACGTTTTCTGGAGCAGTTCTTC	CASTPQGRFLEQFF
TRBJ2-1	TRBV19	TRBD2	15	.	TGTGCCAGTTTTTGGAGGGCGGGAGGAAGGAATGAGCAGTTCTTC	CASFWRAGGRNEQFF
TRBJ2-7	TRBV9	TRBD1	13	many	TGTGCCAGCAGCGAAGGGACAGGCTACGAGCAGTACTTC	CASSEGTGYEQYF
TRBJ2-5	TRBV7-7	TRBD1	15	.	TGTGCTAGCAGCATCGGACAGGGACAGGGAGAGACCCAGTACTTC	CASSIGQGQGETQYF
TRBJ2-5	TRBV3-1	TRBD1	15	many	TGTGCCAGCAGCCAAGGACAGGGGGCGCGGGAGACCCAGTACTTC	CASSQGQGARETQYF
TRBJ1-1	TRBV18	TRBD1	16	.	TGTGCCGGCTCATCCGGGACAGGGTCCCTGGGCACTGAAGCTTTCTTT	CAGSSGTGSLGTEAFF
TRBJ2-3	TRBV5-1	.	13	many	TGCGCCAGCAGATTAGCGGCCACAGATACGCAGTATTTT	CASRLAATDTQYF
TRBJ1-3	TRBV4-2	.	19	few	TGTGCCAGCAGCCAAGAAACTGGACCGGAGGTTTCGGTTAGAAACACCATATATTTT	CASSQETGPEVSVRNTIYF
TRBJ2-2	TRBV29-1	.	14	many	TGCAGCGTTGAAGTGGACGGGGCCACCGGGGAGCTGTTTTTT	CSVEVDGATGELFF
TRBJ2-1	TRBV27	TRBD2	17	.	TGTGCCAGCAGTAAACCGGGACTAGCGGGAGGACTGGATGAGCAGTTCTTC	CASSKPGLAGGLDEQFF
TRBJ2-3	TRBV13	.	15	.	TGTGCCAGCAGGATGGCGGGACTTCCTACGGATACGCAGTATTTT	CASRMAGLPTDTQYF
TRBJ2-6	TRBV6-1	TRBD1	16	few	TGTGCCAGCAGCCTGTGGACAGGGTCTGGGGCCAACGTCCTGACTTTC	CASSLWTGSGANVLTF
TRBJ1-1	TRBV29-1	.	13	many	TGCAGCGTTGGCGAATCGGTGAACACTGAAGCTTTCTTT	CSVGESVNTEAFF
TRBJ1-1	TRBV5-1	.	14	.	TGCGCCAGCAGCTTGAAGACAATGAACACTGAAGCTTTCTTT	CASSLKTMNTEAFF